The 8 T cell receptor beta chains presented below share a single source sample, sequenced in a study of T cell responses to AZD1222 COVID-19 vaccine (dated by TCRdb to the early 2020s). The time point label, read with the paper, signifies: about 28 days (+/-7) after the second vaccine dose. Preparation of the library involved the immunoSEQ multiplex PCR assay. TCRdb carries this immuneACCESS record with in-frame sequences only. Its versions omit some clonotypes, under half of them owing to an unresolved V gene in the studies checked, with the rest unexplained. The table for this sample lists 150,000 to 200,000 clones; 92% of them were counted only once. The ten biggest clones cover approximately 1.3% of the sample. The input for sequencing was peripheral blood, taken 28 days after the second AZD1222 dose. The source is an adult who received the AZD1222 COVID-19 vaccine.

The chain carries TRBV7-6 and TRBJ1-5, with 7 bases matching TRBD1. Germline lookup yields CDR1 SGHVS and CDR2 FNYEAQ. There are 15 residues in the CDR3. V dropped 1 base and J dropped 9; count of bases not matched to a gene: 9. The CDR3 region has the DNA TGTGCCAGCAGCTTAGGACAGGGACTTTCTTGGCCCCAGCATTTT. Translated, it gives CASSLGQGLSWPQHF.

The V gene is TRBV10-2, the J gene TRBJ2-5; the match to TRBD2 covers 8 bases. With V trimmed by 4 bases and J by 0 bases, 7 bases remained unmatched. From germline, CDR1 is WSHSY and CDR2 SAAADI. CDR3 length equals 16 residues. The CDR3 protein is CASSVNSGIDQETQYF. CDR3 bases: TGCGCCAGCAGTGTGAATAGCGGGATAGACCAAGAGACCCAGTACTTC.

The chain employs TRBV28 and TRBJ1-2; TRBD1 agrees at 9 bases. Germline-derived CDR1 and CDR2 are MDHEN and SYDVKM. V dropped 2 bases and J dropped 4; count of bases not matched to a gene: 23. This CDR3 region has 21 residues. The CDR3 is CASSLSGYTGTGSKFGYGYTF. The CDR3, as DNA: TGTGCCAGCAGTTTAAGCGGATACACCGGGACAGGGAGCAAATTTGGCTATGGCTACACCTTC.

The chain uses TRBV18 and TRBJ1-3; 7 bases fit TRBD1. Trimming took 3 bases from V and 4 from J; bases not matched to a gene: 3. CDR3 size: 14 residues. Germline V gene sequence: CDR1 KGHSH, CDR2 LQKENI. The CDR3 DNA follows: TGTGCCAGCTCACCGACAGGGCCGGGAAACACCATATATTTT. This sequence encodes CASSPTGPGNTIYF.

The gene calls are TRBV6-5 and TRBJ2-1, with TRBD2 matching over 10 bases. Germline CDR1 is MNHEY and CDR2 is SVGAGI. After removal of 6 bases from V and 4 bases from J, the junction contained 9 bases not matched to a gene. The CDR3 has 16 amino acids. The CDR3 region has the DNA TGTGCCAGCAGCTACCTTAGCGGGGGGACTTACAATGAGCAGTTCTTC. Translated, it gives CASSYLSGGTYNEQFF.

The rearrangement joins TRBV28 to TRBJ2-7; no reliable D call. The germline V gene has CDR1 MDHEN and CDR2 SYDVKM. V was pared by 2 bases and J by 1 base, with 9 bases between. This CDR3 comprises 14 residues. The DNA of the CDR3 is TGTGCCAGCAGTTTAATCGGTATATCCTACGAGCAGTACTTC. It is translated as CASSLIGISYEQYF. Supplemented by reference TRBV28 and TRBJ2-7, the full variable domain reads DVKVTQSSRYLVKRTGEKVFLECVQDMDHENMFWYRQDPGLGLRLIYFSYDVKMKEKGDIPEGYSVSREKKERFSLILESASTNQTSMYLCASSLIGISYEQYFGPGTRLTVT.

The chain uses TRBV6-7 and TRBJ1-6, with TRBD1 matching over 7 bases. TRBV6-7 is labeled an ORF, and its function is uncertain. Germline trimming cut 0 bases from V and 0 bases from J; bases unmatched to any gene: 14. This CDR3 contains 21 residues. CDR3 nucleotides: TGTGCCAGCAGTTACTCGCTTAGGGGACAGAGTCCCAGCTCCTATAATTCACCCCTCCACTTT. It encodes CASSYSLRGQSPSSYNSPLHF.

On this clone itself: Other nucleotide sequences from this sample produce the same CDR3. The rearrangement uses TRBV3-1 (or the pseudogene TRBV3-2) and TRBJ1-5; the D is unclear. Germline V gene sequence: CDR1 LGHDT, CDR2 YNNKEL (reference sequence). Trimming shortened V by 1 base and J by 1 base, and 8 bases separated the two germline ends. This CDR3 comprises 15 residues. In nucleotides, the CDR3 is TGTGCCAGCAGCCAAGGCGGAGCGAGCAATCAGCCCCAGCATTTT. Translated, it gives CASSQGGASNQPQHF.